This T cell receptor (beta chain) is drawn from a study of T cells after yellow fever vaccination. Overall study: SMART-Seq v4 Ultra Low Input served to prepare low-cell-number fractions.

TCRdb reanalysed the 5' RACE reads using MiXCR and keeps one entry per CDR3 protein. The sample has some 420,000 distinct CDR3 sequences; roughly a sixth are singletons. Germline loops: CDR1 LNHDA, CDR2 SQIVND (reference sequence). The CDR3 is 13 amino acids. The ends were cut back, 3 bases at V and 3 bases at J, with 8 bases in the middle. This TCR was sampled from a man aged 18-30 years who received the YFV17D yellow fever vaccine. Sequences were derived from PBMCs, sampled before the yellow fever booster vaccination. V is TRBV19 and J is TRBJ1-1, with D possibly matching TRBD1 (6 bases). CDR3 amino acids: CASSIKGDTEAFF. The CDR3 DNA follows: TGTGCCAGTAGTATCAAGGGGGACACTGAAGCTTTCTTT.